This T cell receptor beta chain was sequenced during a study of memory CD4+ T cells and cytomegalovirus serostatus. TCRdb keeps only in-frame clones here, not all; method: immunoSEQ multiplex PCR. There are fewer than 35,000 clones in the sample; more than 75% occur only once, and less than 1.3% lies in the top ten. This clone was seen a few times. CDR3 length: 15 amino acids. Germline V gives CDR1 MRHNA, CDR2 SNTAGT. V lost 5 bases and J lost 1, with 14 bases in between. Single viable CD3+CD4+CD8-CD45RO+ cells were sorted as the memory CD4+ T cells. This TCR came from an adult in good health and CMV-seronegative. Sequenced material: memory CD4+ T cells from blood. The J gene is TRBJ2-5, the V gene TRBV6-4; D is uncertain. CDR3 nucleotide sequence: TGTGCCAGCAGTTACGGAGTTGACCGCCAAGAGACCCAGTACTTC. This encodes CASSYGVDRQETQYF.